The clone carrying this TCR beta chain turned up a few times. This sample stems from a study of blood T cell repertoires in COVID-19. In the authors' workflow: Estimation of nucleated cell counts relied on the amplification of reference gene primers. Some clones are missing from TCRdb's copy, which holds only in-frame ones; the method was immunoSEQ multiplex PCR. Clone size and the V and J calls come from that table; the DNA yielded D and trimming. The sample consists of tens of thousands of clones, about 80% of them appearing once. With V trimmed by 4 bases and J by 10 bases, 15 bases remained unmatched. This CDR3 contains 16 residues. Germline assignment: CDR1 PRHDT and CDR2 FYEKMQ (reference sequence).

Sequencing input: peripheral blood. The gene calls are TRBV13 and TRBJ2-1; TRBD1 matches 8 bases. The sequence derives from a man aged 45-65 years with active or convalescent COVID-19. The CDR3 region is CASSSPHFQGAREQFF. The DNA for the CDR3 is TGTGCCAGCAGCTCTCCTCACTTTCAGGGGGCGCGCGAGCAGTTCTTC.